This TCR beta chain was found in a study of shared clonotypes between healthy human individuals. Libraries were prepared by immunoSEQ multiplex PCR; TCRdb keeps only in-frame clonotypes and omits some of them. The data show about 380,000 clones, with about 96% seen just once and about 0.32% held by the top ten. Sequencing input: memory CD8+ T cells sorted from blood. Subset indicated: CD45RO+ cells pooled with CCR7-negative TemRA cells. The receptor comes from a man aged 30-40 years in good health.

CDR3 loop: CASSLVPGLATDTQYF. DNA of the CDR3: TGTGCCAGCAGCTTGGTTCCGGGACTAGCGACAGATACGCAGTATTTT. The chain couples TRBV5-6 to TRBJ2-3; 10 bases align to TRBD2. This CDR3 contains 16 residues. V was clipped by 0 bases and J by 3 bases; unmatched bases: 4. Germline V lookup: CDR1 SGHDT, CDR2 YYEEEE.